Presented here are 3 T cell receptor beta chains from one specimen sequenced in a study of OX40 agonist ivuxolimab in advanced cancers. Clones were read by immunoSEQ multiplex PCR, and TCRdb kept only the in-frame ones, dropping some. This sample has 70,000 to 95,000 clones, with around nine tenths found just once. The input for sequencing was CD4+ or CD8+ T cells sorted from blood, taken in a trial of the OX40 agonist ivuxolimab. These receptors were collected from an adult with an advanced solid tumor such as melanoma, head and neck, liver or kidney cancer.

The chain is built from TRBV6-6 and TRBJ1-5; D is perhaps TRBD1 (6 bases). The CDR3 totals 15 residues. Germline lookup yields CDR1 MNHNY and CDR2 SVGAGI (reference sequence). V was clipped by 6 bases and J by 3 bases, with 15 bases between them. The CDR3 here is CASRLRTDFNQPQHF. The CDR3 coding sequence is TGTGCCAGCAGATTGCGGACAGACTTCAATCAGCCCCAGCATTTT.

This chain joins TRBV30 and TRBJ1-2; 7 nucleotides align to TRBD1. This CDR3 is 12 amino acids long. Germline V CDR1 and CDR2: GTSNPN, SVGIG (reference sequence). Trimming cost V 5 bases and J 6 bases; bases outside gene matches: 6. The chain's CDR3 is CAWVGDRDGYTF. DNA for the CDR3: TGTGCCTGGGTGGGAGACAGGGATGGCTACACCTTC.

The chain joins TRBV18 to TRBJ1-3; possibly TRBD1 for D (5 bases). V was shortened by 8 bases and J by 0 bases, with 17 bases between the two germline ends. The germline CDR1 and CDR2 sequences are KGHSH and LQKENI. The CDR3 consists of 16 residues. Written as DNA, the CDR3 is TGTGCCAGCCTAGGGTCCCGGGGGAACTCTGGAAACACCATATATTTT. Its protein product is CASLGSRGNSGNTIYF.